A selection of T cell receptor beta chains follows, all from one sample in a study of blood T cell repertoires in COVID-19. TCRdb's table, derived via immunoSEQ multiplex PCR, lists solely in-frame clones and lacks some. The sample carries hundreds of thousands of clones, 80% to 90% recorded once. The source material was peripheral blood. The origin of the receptors is a young woman with active or convalescent COVID-19. Both conserved end residues are part of each CDR3. Fields, in order: clone size, J gene, V gene, D gene, CDR3 length, CDR3 DNA, CDR3 protein. D genes are given only for firm matches. The size field is filled for only some rows; it gives once, few, many or a size class.

clone_size: .; j_call: TRBJ2-3; v_call: TRBV28; d_call: TRBD2; cdr3_length: 17; cdr3_nt: TGTGCCAGCAGTTTATCGGGACTAGCGGGGAGCACAGATACGCAGTATTTT; cdr3_aa: CASSLSGLAGSTDTQYF
clone_size: .; j_call: TRBJ1-2; v_call: TRBV21-1; d_call: .; cdr3_length: 16; cdr3_nt: TGTGCCAGCAGCAAAAAGGAGTATTCCCGGGGCTATGGCTACACCTTC; cdr3_aa: CASSKKEYSRGYGYTF
clone_size: .; j_call: TRBJ2-3; v_call: TRBV6-1; d_call: TRBD1; cdr3_length: 16; cdr3_nt: TGTGCCAGCAGTGCCACCCCGGGACAGGGCGCAGATACGCAGTATTTT; cdr3_aa: CASSATPGQGADTQYF
clone_size: once; j_call: TRBJ1-2; v_call: TRBV11-2; d_call: TRBD1; cdr3_length: 15; cdr3_nt: TGTGCCAGCAGCCCACCGGGACAGGCATACTATGGCTACACCTTC; cdr3_aa: CASSPPGQAYYGYTF
clone_size: .; j_call: TRBJ2-5; v_call: TRBV7-9; d_call: .; cdr3_length: 14; cdr3_nt: TGTGCCAGCAGCTTAGCGGGGGGGCCGGAGACCCAGTACTTC; cdr3_aa: CASSLAGGPETQYF
clone_size: .; j_call: TRBJ1-5; v_call: TRBV21-1; d_call: .; cdr3_length: 15; cdr3_nt: TGTGCCAGCAGCCCGGCGGCAGGGATGGATCAGCCCCAGCATTTT; cdr3_aa: CASSPAAGMDQPQHF
clone_size: .; j_call: TRBJ1-2; v_call: TRBV11-2; d_call: .; cdr3_length: 13; cdr3_nt: TGTGCCAGCAGCCCCAGGTTCGATGAGGGCTACACCTTC; cdr3_aa: CASSPRFDEGYTF
clone_size: .; j_call: TRBJ1-3; v_call: TRBV29-1; d_call: TRBD1; cdr3_length: 14; cdr3_nt: TGCAGCGTTGTGGATCAGGGGGCTGGAAACACCATATATTTT; cdr3_aa: CSVVDQGAGNTIYF
clone_size: .; j_call: TRBJ2-6; v_call: TRBV6-6; d_call: TRBD2; cdr3_length: 22; cdr3_nt: TGTGCCAGCAGTCTCTATTTGGGACTAGCGGGGGATAAATCCTCTGGGGCCAACGTCCTGACTTTC; cdr3_aa: CASSLYLGLAGDKSSGANVLTF
clone_size: .; j_call: TRBJ1-1; v_call: TRBV29-1; d_call: TRBD1; cdr3_length: 14; cdr3_nt: TGCAGCGTTGGGACAGGGGGGTCTTTCTCTGAAGCTTTCTTT; cdr3_aa: CSVGTGGSFSEAFF
clone_size: .; j_call: TRBJ1-1; v_call: TRBV27; d_call: .; cdr3_length: 13; cdr3_nt: TGTGCCAGCAGAGCCAGCGGACGGACTGAAGCTTTCTTT; cdr3_aa: CASRASGRTEAFF
clone_size: .; j_call: TRBJ1-3; v_call: TRBV6-5; d_call: TRBD1; cdr3_length: 15; cdr3_nt: TGTGCCAGCTTACTCACAGGGGCCTCCGGAAACACCATATATTTT; cdr3_aa: CASLLTGASGNTIYF
clone_size: .; j_call: TRBJ1-1; v_call: TRBV5-1; d_call: .; cdr3_length: 14; cdr3_nt: TGCGCCAGCAGTTTAGCTCCCCCCGGCACTGAAGCTTTCTTT; cdr3_aa: CASSLAPPGTEAFF
clone_size: .; j_call: TRBJ2-2; v_call: TRBV5-1; d_call: TRBD2; cdr3_length: 16; cdr3_nt: TGCGCCAGCAGCTTGTGGAGGGGAGGGGACCACCGGGAGCTGTTTTTT; cdr3_aa: CASSLWRGGDHRELFF
clone_size: .; j_call: TRBJ1-2; v_call: TRBV19; d_call: .; cdr3_length: 14; cdr3_nt: TGTGCCAGCAGTATACCCCAGGCCAACTATGGCTACACCTTC; cdr3_aa: CASSIPQANYGYTF
clone_size: .; j_call: TRBJ2-7; v_call: TRBV29-1; d_call: TRBD1; cdr3_length: 16; cdr3_nt: TGCAGCGTTGAAGATTTGGGGACAGGGGGGATGAGAGAGCAGTACTTC; cdr3_aa: CSVEDLGTGGMREQYF
clone_size: once; j_call: TRBJ2-1; v_call: TRBV4-2; d_call: TRBD1; cdr3_length: 16; cdr3_nt: TGTGCCAGCAGCCAAGAAAGGACAGGCCTCTACAATGAGCAGTTCTTC; cdr3_aa: CASSQERTGLYNEQFF
clone_size: .; j_call: TRBJ1-5; v_call: TRBV2; d_call: TRBD1; cdr3_length: 15; cdr3_nt: TGTGCCAGCAGCAACACAGGGGTGGGCAATCAGCCCCAGCATTTT; cdr3_aa: CASSNTGVGNQPQHF
clone_size: .; j_call: TRBJ1-1; v_call: TRBV2; d_call: TRBD1; cdr3_length: 13; cdr3_nt: TGTGCCAGCATTCGGGACAGTTACACTGAAGCTTTCTTT; cdr3_aa: CASIRDSYTEAFF
clone_size: .; j_call: TRBJ1-6; v_call: TRBV24-1; d_call: .; cdr3_length: 20; cdr3_nt: TGTGCCACCAGTGATTTGGGGGGGACCAACCATGGAACCTATAATTCACCCCTCCACTTT; cdr3_aa: CATSDLGGTNHGTYNSPLHF
clone_size: .; j_call: TRBJ2-2; v_call: TRBV30; d_call: .; cdr3_length: 11; cdr3_nt: TGTGCCGGTACAGGGACCGGGGAGCTGTTTTTT; cdr3_aa: CAGTGTGELFF
clone_size: .; j_call: TRBJ1-2; v_call: TRBV27; d_call: TRBD1; cdr3_length: 15; cdr3_nt: TGTGCCAGCACACGGTATGCAGGGACAGGGGAAGGCTACACCTTC; cdr3_aa: CASTRYAGTGEGYTF
clone_size: .; j_call: TRBJ1-3; v_call: TRBV5-1; d_call: TRBD1; cdr3_length: 17; cdr3_nt: TGCGCCAGCAGCTTGGATTCGCCAAACAGGGGGGGAAACACCATATATTTT; cdr3_aa: CASSLDSPNRGGNTIYF
clone_size: .; j_call: TRBJ1-4; v_call: TRBV2; d_call: TRBD1; cdr3_length: 15; cdr3_nt: TGTGCCAGCACAAGACAGGGGGGACTAAATGAAAAACTGTTTTTT; cdr3_aa: CASTRQGGLNEKLFF
clone_size: .; j_call: TRBJ2-5; v_call: TRBV7-9; d_call: TRBD1; cdr3_length: 16; cdr3_nt: TGTGCCAGCAGCTTAGCGCCGGGACAGGGGCCGGAGACCCAGTACTTC; cdr3_aa: CASSLAPGQGPETQYF
clone_size: .; j_call: TRBJ2-1; v_call: TRBV5-6; d_call: .; cdr3_length: 13; cdr3_nt: TGTGCCAGCAGCTGGAGACTTAACAATGAGCAGTTCTTC; cdr3_aa: CASSWRLNNEQFF
clone_size: .; j_call: TRBJ1-2; v_call: TRBV6-5; d_call: .; cdr3_length: 14; cdr3_nt: TGTGCCAGCAGGACCCTACAGGGTTCAGGGGGCTACACCTTC; cdr3_aa: CASRTLQGSGGYTF
clone_size: .; j_call: TRBJ2-5; v_call: TRBV6-5; d_call: .; cdr3_length: 14; cdr3_nt: TGTGCCAGCAGGGAGGGTCGGTTCCCAGAGACCCAGTACTTC; cdr3_aa: CASREGRFPETQYF
clone_size: .; j_call: TRBJ1-5; v_call: TRBV27; d_call: TRBD1; cdr3_length: 15; cdr3_nt: TGTGCCAGTAACCGACAGGGTTATAGCAATCAGCCCCAGCATTTT; cdr3_aa: CASNRQGYSNQPQHF
clone_size: .; j_call: TRBJ1-5; v_call: TRBV10-3; d_call: .; cdr3_length: 15; cdr3_nt: TGTGCCATCAGTCGGGGGGAAGGGAGCAATCAGCCCCAGCATTTT; cdr3_aa: CAISRGEGSNQPQHF
clone_size: .; j_call: TRBJ2-7; v_call: TRBV30; d_call: TRBD2; cdr3_length: 14; cdr3_nt: TGTGCCTGGAGTTCGACTAGCGGGGGCCGCGAGCAGTACTTC; cdr3_aa: CAWSSTSGGREQYF
clone_size: .; j_call: TRBJ2-1; v_call: TRBV19; d_call: .; cdr3_length: 16; cdr3_nt: TGTGCCAGTAGCCTCGACACGGGGAGCTCCTACAATGAGCAGTTCTTC; cdr3_aa: CASSLDTGSSYNEQFF
clone_size: once; j_call: TRBJ1-1; v_call: TRBV2; d_call: .; cdr3_length: 18; cdr3_nt: TGTGCCAGCAACGGAAACGCATTACAGCCGCCAATGAACACTGAAGCTTTCTTT; cdr3_aa: CASNGNALQPPMNTEAFF
clone_size: .; j_call: TRBJ1-1; v_call: TRBV15; d_call: TRBD1; cdr3_length: 17; cdr3_nt: TGTGCCACCAGCAGAGAAGCCCGGACAGGAATGAACACTGAAGCTTTCTTT; cdr3_aa: CATSREARTGMNTEAFF
clone_size: .; j_call: TRBJ1-2; v_call: TRBV5-1; d_call: .; cdr3_length: 14; cdr3_nt: TGCGCCAGCAGCTTGGACAGGATTAACTATGGCTACACCTTC; cdr3_aa: CASSLDRINYGYTF
clone_size: .; j_call: TRBJ1-2; v_call: TRBV2; d_call: TRBD1; cdr3_length: 17; cdr3_nt: TGTGCCAGCAGTGAGTTTATTGGAACCGGGACAGGCTTTGACTACACCTTC; cdr3_aa: CASSEFIGTGTGFDYTF
clone_size: .; j_call: TRBJ2-1; v_call: TRBV18; d_call: .; cdr3_length: 14; cdr3_nt: TGTGCCAGCTCACCACCGCTAGAGCACAATGAGCAGTTCTTC; cdr3_aa: CASSPPLEHNEQFF
clone_size: .; j_call: TRBJ2-5; v_call: TRBV5-1; d_call: .; cdr3_length: 15; cdr3_nt: TGCGCCAGCAGCTCCTCACTAGCAGTACAAGAGACCCAGTACTTC; cdr3_aa: CASSSSLAVQETQYF
clone_size: .; j_call: TRBJ1-4; v_call: TRBV15; d_call: .; cdr3_length: 14; cdr3_nt: TGTGCCACCAGCAGACTTCCCGGCGGGGAAAAACTGTTTTTT; cdr3_aa: CATSRLPGGEKLFF
clone_size: once; j_call: TRBJ1-2; v_call: TRBV6-1; d_call: .; cdr3_length: 15; cdr3_nt: TGTGCCAGCAGTGAATGGCAGGGCCCTAACTATGGCTACACCTTC; cdr3_aa: CASSEWQGPNYGYTF
clone_size: .; j_call: TRBJ2-7; v_call: TRBV29-1; d_call: .; cdr3_length: 14; cdr3_nt: TGCAGCGTCCGAGGGGGGGACTTCCTCTACGAGCAGTACTTC; cdr3_aa: CSVRGGDFLYEQYF
clone_size: .; j_call: TRBJ1-2; v_call: TRBV5-6; d_call: .; cdr3_length: 15; cdr3_nt: TGTGCCAGCAGCTTGGAGAGGGTTACTAACTATGGCTACACCTTC; cdr3_aa: CASSLERVTNYGYTF
clone_size: .; j_call: TRBJ1-1; v_call: TRBV19; d_call: TRBD1; cdr3_length: 14; cdr3_nt: TGTGCCAGTAGTAGACAGGGGGCAGGGACTGAAGCTTTCTTT; cdr3_aa: CASSRQGAGTEAFF
clone_size: .; j_call: TRBJ2-7; v_call: TRBV28; d_call: TRBD2; cdr3_length: 16; cdr3_nt: TGTGCCAGCGGCCAGAGAGGTCGGGGGGGGTCGGGCGAGCAGTACTTC; cdr3_aa: CASGQRGRGGSGEQYF
clone_size: .; j_call: TRBJ2-1; v_call: TRBV18; d_call: TRBD1; cdr3_length: 15; cdr3_nt: TGTGCCAGCTCACCTGGGACAGGGACTTACAATGAGCAGTTCTTC; cdr3_aa: CASSPGTGTYNEQFF
clone_size: once; j_call: TRBJ2-5; v_call: TRBV5-4; d_call: TRBD2; cdr3_length: 15; cdr3_nt: TGTGCCAGCAGCTTAATCGGGGGAGGGCAAGAGACCCAGTACTTC; cdr3_aa: CASSLIGGGQETQYF
clone_size: .; j_call: TRBJ1-1; v_call: TRBV7-2; d_call: .; cdr3_length: 14; cdr3_nt: TGTGCCAGCAGCCCGAAGACAGGCTACACTGAAGCTTTCTTT; cdr3_aa: CASSPKTGYTEAFF
clone_size: .; j_call: TRBJ2-2; v_call: TRBV5-1; d_call: TRBD2; cdr3_length: 18; cdr3_nt: TGCGCCAGCAGCCAGCCCGGGACTAGCGGGGGGAGCACCGGGGAGCTGTTTTTT; cdr3_aa: CASSQPGTSGGSTGELFF
clone_size: .; j_call: TRBJ2-3; v_call: TRBV11-3; d_call: TRBD2; cdr3_length: 15; cdr3_nt: TGTGCCAGGGACAATCCCCAGCGGGGGACGGATACGCAGTATTTT; cdr3_aa: CARDNPQRGTDTQYF
clone_size: .; j_call: TRBJ2-7; v_call: TRBV4-1; d_call: TRBD2; cdr3_length: 14; cdr3_nt: TGCGCCAGCGGAATAGGGACTAGCGGCTACGAGCAGTACTTC; cdr3_aa: CASGIGTSGYEQYF
clone_size: .; j_call: TRBJ2-7; v_call: TRBV30; d_call: TRBD1; cdr3_length: 14; cdr3_nt: TGTGCCTGGGGCGGGACAGGAAGCTCCTACGAGCAGTACTTC; cdr3_aa: CAWGGTGSSYEQYF